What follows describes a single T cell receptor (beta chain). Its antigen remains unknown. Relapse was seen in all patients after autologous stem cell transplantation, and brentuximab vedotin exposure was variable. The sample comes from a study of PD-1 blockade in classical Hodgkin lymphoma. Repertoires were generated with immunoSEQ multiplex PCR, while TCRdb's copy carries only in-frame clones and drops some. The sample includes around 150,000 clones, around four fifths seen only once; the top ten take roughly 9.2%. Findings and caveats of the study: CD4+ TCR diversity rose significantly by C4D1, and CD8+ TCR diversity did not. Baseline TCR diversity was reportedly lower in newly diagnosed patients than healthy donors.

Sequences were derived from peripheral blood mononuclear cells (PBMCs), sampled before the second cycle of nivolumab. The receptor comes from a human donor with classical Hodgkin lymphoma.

The CDR3, as DNA: TGTGCCAGCAAACCAGGGATCCGACTTACAGATACGCAGTATTTT. It yields the protein CASKPGIRLTDTQYF. V is TRBV9 and J is TRBJ2-3; tentatively, D is TRBD1 (5 bases). Per the germline V gene, CDR1 is SGDLS and CDR2 is YYNGEE. Trimming left V 6 bases short and J 3 bases short, with 17 bases between. The CDR3 runs to 15 residues.